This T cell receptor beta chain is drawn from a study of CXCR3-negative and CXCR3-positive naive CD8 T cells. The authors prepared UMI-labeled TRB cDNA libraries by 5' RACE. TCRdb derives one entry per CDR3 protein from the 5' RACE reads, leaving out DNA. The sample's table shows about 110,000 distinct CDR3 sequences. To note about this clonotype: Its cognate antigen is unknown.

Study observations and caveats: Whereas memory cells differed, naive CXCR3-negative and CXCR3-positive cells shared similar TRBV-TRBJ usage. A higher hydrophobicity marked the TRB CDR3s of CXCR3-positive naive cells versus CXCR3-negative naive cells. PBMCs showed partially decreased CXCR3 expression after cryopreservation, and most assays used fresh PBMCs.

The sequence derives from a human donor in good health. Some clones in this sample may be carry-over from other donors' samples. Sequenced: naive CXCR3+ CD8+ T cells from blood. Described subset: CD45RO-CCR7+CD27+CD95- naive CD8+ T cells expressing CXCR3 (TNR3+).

The CDR3 is CASSLEDSWTYEQYF. This chain uses TRBV5-1 with TRBJ2-7; TCRdb's D call, TRBD1, is unchecked because there is no DNA. The CDR3 contains 15 residues. Germline CDR1 SGHRS, CDR2 YFSETQ.